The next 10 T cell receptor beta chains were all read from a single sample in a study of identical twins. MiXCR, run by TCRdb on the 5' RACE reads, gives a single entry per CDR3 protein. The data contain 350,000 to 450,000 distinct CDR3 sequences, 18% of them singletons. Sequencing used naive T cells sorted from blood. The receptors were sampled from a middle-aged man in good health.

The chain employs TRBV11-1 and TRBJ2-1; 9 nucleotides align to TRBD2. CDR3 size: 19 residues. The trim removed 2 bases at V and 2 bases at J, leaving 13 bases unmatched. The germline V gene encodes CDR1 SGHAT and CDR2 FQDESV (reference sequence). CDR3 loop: CASSLSSGRPSAPYNEQFF. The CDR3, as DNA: TGTGCCAGCAGCTTATCCAGCGGGAGGCCCTCAGCCCCCTACAATGAGCAGTTCTTC. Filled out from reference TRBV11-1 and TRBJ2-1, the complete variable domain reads EAEVAQSPRYKITEKSQAVAFWCDPISGHATLYWYRQILGQGPELLVQFQDESVVDDSQLPKDRFSAERLKGVDSTLKIQPAELGDSAMYLCASSLSSGRPSAPYNEQFFGPGTRLTVL.

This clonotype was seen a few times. This CDR3 is CAAGGLGDTQYF. The CDR3 coding sequence is TGTGCCGCAGGGGGGCTGGGAGATACGCAGTATTTT. This chain uses TRBV6-5 with TRBJ2-3; the D gene is possibly TRBD1 (7 bases). The CDR3 extends over 12 amino acids. V lost 11 bases, J lost 5 bases, and 14 bases lay in between. CDR1 and CDR2 (germline): MNHEY, SVGAGI.

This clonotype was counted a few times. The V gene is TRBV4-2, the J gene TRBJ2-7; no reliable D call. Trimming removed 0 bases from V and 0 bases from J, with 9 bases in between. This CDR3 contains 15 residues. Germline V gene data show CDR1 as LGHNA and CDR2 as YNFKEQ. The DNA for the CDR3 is TGTGCCAGCAGCCAAGAATTATGGAACTCCTACGAGCAGTACTTC. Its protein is CASSQELWNSYEQYF.

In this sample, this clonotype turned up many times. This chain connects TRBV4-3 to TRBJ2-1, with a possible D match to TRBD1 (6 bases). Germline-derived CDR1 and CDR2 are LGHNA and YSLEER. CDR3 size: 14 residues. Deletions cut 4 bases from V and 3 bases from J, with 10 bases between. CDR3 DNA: TGCGCCAGCAGCCGCGACAGGCTCTACAATGAGCAGTTCTTC. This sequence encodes CASSRDRLYNEQFF.

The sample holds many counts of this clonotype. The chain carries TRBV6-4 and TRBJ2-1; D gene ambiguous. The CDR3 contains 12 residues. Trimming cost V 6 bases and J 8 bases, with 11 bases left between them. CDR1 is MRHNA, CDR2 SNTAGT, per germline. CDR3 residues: CASRGERDEQFF. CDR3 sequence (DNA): TGTGCCAGCAGAGGAGAACGGGATGAGCAGTTCTTC.

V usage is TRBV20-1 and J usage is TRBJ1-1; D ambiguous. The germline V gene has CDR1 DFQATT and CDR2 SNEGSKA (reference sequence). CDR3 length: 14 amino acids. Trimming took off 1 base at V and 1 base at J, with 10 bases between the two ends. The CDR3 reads CSARGRPSNTEAFF. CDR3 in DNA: TGCAGTGCTAGAGGCAGGCCATCGAACACTGAAGCTTTCTTT.

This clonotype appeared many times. The CDR3 bases are TGCAGTGCTAGAGGACTAGCGGGAGGTCCCCGCCTTCAGTACTTC. It yields the protein CSARGLAGGPRLQYF. The chain combines TRBV20-1 with TRBJ2-4; 13 bases agree with TRBD2. The germline CDR1 and CDR2 sequences are DFQATT and SNEGSKA (reference sequence). This CDR3 contains 15 residues. Trimming took 1 base from V and 11 from J; bases not matched to a gene: 8.

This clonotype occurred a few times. The DNA for the CDR3 is TGTGCCAGCAAACCTTCATCCTCGGACGGCAATGAGCAGTTCTTC. Translating it yields CASKPSSSDGNEQFF. The gene calls are TRBV12-3 or TRBV12-4 and TRBJ2-1; D call uncertain. There are 15 residues in the CDR3. The V gene lost 7 bases and the J gene lost 6 bases, with 19 bases spanning the gap.

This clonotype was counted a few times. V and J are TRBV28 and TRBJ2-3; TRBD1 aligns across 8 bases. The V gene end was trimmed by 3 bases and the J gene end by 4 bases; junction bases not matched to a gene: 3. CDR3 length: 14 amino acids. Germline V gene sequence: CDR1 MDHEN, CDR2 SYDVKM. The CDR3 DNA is TGTGCCAGCAGTTTCCCCAGGGGGCCAGATACGCAGTATTTT. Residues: CASSFPRGPDTQYF. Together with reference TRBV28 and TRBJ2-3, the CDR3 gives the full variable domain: DVKVTQSSRYLVKRTGEKVFLECVQDMDHENMFWYRQDPGLGLRLIYFSYDVKMKEKGDIPEGYSVSREKKERFSLILESASTNQTSMYLCASSFPRGPDTQYFGPGTRLTVL.

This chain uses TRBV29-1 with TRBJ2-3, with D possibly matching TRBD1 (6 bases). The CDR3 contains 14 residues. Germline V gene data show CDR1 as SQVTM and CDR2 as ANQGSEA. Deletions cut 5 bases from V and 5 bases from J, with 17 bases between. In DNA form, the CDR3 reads TGCAGCGTTCGGAAGCAGGGGATGGTAGATACGCAGTATTTT. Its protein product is CSVRKQGMVDTQYF.